One and the same sample provided the 26 T cell receptor beta chains below, sequenced in a study of blood T cell repertoires in COVID-19 (dated by TCRdb to 2018 to 2020). The library was generated by the immunoSEQ multiplex PCR assay. Here the immuneACCESS table is served through TCRdb, limited to in-frame sequences with V and J called. Missing clones are a known gap in these copies; in checked studies unresolved V genes cover under half, and the rest lacks a known reason. The sample profile shows 100,000 to 120,000 clones; about 80% of them were found once. Together, the top ten hold 16% of the sample. The sample consisted of peripheral blood. The receptors here all came from a woman aged 80 or older with active or convalescent COVID-19.

The rearrangement joins TRBV18 to TRBJ2-1; 7 bases agree with TRBD1. Trimming cost V 6 bases and J 5 bases; bases outside gene matches: 4. Germline-derived CDR1 and CDR2 are KGHSH and LQKENI. This CDR3 contains 13 residues. CDR3 bases: TGTGCCAGCTCCCCGGGGACAGACAATGAGCAGTTCTTC. Translation: CASSPGTDNEQFF.

The J gene is TRBJ2-1, the V gene TRBV9, with TRBD2 matching 7 bases. CDR3 length: 15 residues. Germline trimming cut 0 bases from V and 4 bases from J; bases unmatched to any gene: 4. The V gene's germline CDR1 is SGDLS and CDR2 YYNGEE. CDR3 in DNA: TGTGCCAGCAGCGTAGAGTCAGCGGGGTACAATGAGCAGTTCTTC. Amino acid sequence: CASSVESAGYNEQFF.

The chain recombines TRBV18 with TRBJ2-1, with D possibly TRBD1 on 5 matching bases. Germline assignment: CDR1 KGHSH and CDR2 LQKENI. V lost 3 bases and J lost 4, with 10 bases in between. This CDR3 contains 14 residues. DNA for the CDR3: TGTGCCAGCTCACCCCAGGGCCTTTACAATGAGCAGTTCTTC. Translation: CASSPQGLYNEQFF.

The rearrangement uses TRBV3-1 (or the pseudogene TRBV3-2) and TRBJ2-2, with 7 positions matching TRBD2. Trimming cost V 1 base and J 6 bases; bases outside gene matches: 8. CDR1 LGHDT and CDR2 YNNKEL come from the germline V gene (reference sequence). There are 16 residues in the CDR3. CDR3 in amino acids: CASSQAPLGGAGELFF. CDR3 sequence (DNA): TGTGCCAGCAGCCAAGCCCCTCTGGGGGGGGCCGGGGAGCTGTTTTTT.

The CDR3 loop reads CASSVGGLITDTQYF. CDR3 coding DNA: TGTGCCAGCAGTGTCGGGGGGCTAATCACAGATACGCAGTATTTT. This chain uses TRBV2 with TRBJ2-3; a weak D match, TRBD2 (7 bases). CDR3 length equals 15 residues. Germline values: CDR1 SNHLY, CDR2 FYNNEI. Trimming removed 4 bases at V and 2 bases at J, with 13 bases between.

This rearrangement joins TRBV4-3 to TRBJ1-3; no clear D. The CDR3 spans 15 residues. Germline lookup yields CDR1 LGHNA and CDR2 YSLEER. The V gene lost 0 bases and the J gene lost 7 bases, with 13 bases spanning the gap. As DNA, the CDR3 is TGCGCCAGCAGCCAAGAACAGTACCTGGGCAACACCATATATTTT. This sequence encodes CASSQEQYLGNTIYF.

The count of this clone is one. This chain links TRBV5-1 with TRBJ2-2, with D hard to call. CDR3 size: 15 residues. V was trimmed by 1 base and J by 0 bases, leaving 7 bases between them. Germline V lookup: CDR1 SGHRS, CDR2 YFSETQ. CDR3 in amino acids: CASSLTETNTGELFF. CDR3 DNA: TGCGCCAGCAGCTTGACGGAGACGAACACCGGGGAGCTGTTTTTT.

The chain carries TRBV5-1 and TRBJ2-7, with D possibly matching TRBD2 (6 bases). Germline V gene sequence: CDR1 SGHRS, CDR2 YFSETQ. The CDR3 is 16 amino acids. The V end lost 4 bases, the J end lost 0 bases, and 17 bases lay between the germline ends. CDR3 DNA: TGCGCCAGCAGCATAGGGACCACAGCGGGCTCCTACGAGCAGTACTTC. Its protein is CASSIGTTAGSYEQYF.

The rearrangement links TRBV6-5 to TRBJ2-1, with D tentatively TRBD1 (5 bases). Germline lookup yields CDR1 MNHEY and CDR2 SVGAGI. Trimming removed 0 bases from V and 3 bases from J, with 9 bases in between. The CDR3 runs 15 residues. CDR3 DNA sequence: TGTGCCAGCAGTTACTCGGGGCTACTCTACAATGAGCAGTTCTTC. This encodes CASSYSGLLYNEQFF.

The chain recombines TRBV30 with TRBJ2-1; D uncertain. Germline V lookup: CDR1 GTSNPN, CDR2 SVGIG (reference sequence). Trimming stripped 3 bases from V and 0 bases from J, with 9 bases between. The CDR3 extends over 14 amino acids. The chain's CDR3 is CAWRSFSSYNEQFF. The DNA of the CDR3 is TGTGCCTGGAGAAGTTTTAGCTCCTACAATGAGCAGTTCTTC.

The gene calls are TRBV28 and TRBJ1-2, with no clear D. This CDR3 is built from 15 residues. Germline lookup yields CDR1 MDHEN and CDR2 SYDVKM. V shed 4 bases and J shed 8 bases, with 20 bases lying between them. The CDR3 region is CASSSLWVSREGYTF. In nucleotides, the CDR3 is TGTGCCAGCAGTTCCCTATGGGTGTCACGGGAGGGCTACACCTTC.

The table lists this clone with a few counts. This chain joins TRBV11-3 and TRBJ1-1; no firm D call. CDR3 length equals 14 residues. Trimming removed 3 bases at V and 1 base at J, with 9 bases between. The germline gives CDR1 SGHNT, CDR2 YENEEA. CDR3 coding DNA: TGTGCCAGCAGCTTGAGTCTCAAGAACACTGAAGCTTTCTTT. This sequence encodes CASSLSLKNTEAFF.

The genes are TRBV6-5 and TRBJ2-1; 10 nucleotides line up with TRBD2. Trimming cost V 6 bases and J 7 bases; bases outside gene matches: 9. Germline V gene data show CDR1 as MNHEY and CDR2 as SVGAGI. This CDR3 is built from 15 residues. CDR3 amino acids: CASRISGRAGNEQFF. For the CDR3, the DNA is TGTGCCAGCAGAATAAGCGGGAGGGCGGGTAATGAGCAGTTCTTC.

This clone occurred once. The gene calls are TRBV6-5 and TRBJ1-2; 7 positions agree with TRBD1. The CDR3 sequence is 12 residues long. The V segment lost 6 bases and the J segment 4 bases; nucleotides outside the gene matches: 2. Germline assignment: CDR1 MNHEY and CDR2 SVGAGI. The CDR3 spells CASSRDSYGYTF. Here the CDR3 DNA reads TGTGCCAGCAGCCGGGACAGCTATGGCTACACCTTC.

The chain has TRBV7-2 and TRBJ2-7; the match to TRBD2 covers 8 bases. The CDR3 spans 15 residues. The germline V gene encodes CDR1 SGHTA and CDR2 FQGNSA. V lost 3 bases and J lost 4; bases outside the gene matches: 8. The CDR3 spells CASSFSQLAAYEQYF. CDR3 nucleotide sequence: TGTGCCAGCAGCTTCTCTCAACTAGCGGCTTACGAGCAGTACTTC.

V gene TRBV7-8 combines with J gene TRBJ2-3, with D perhaps TRBD2 (5 bases). Germline V gene sequence: CDR1 SGHVS, CDR2 FQNEAQ. Trimming left V 1 base short and J 1 base short, with 12 bases between. The CDR3 totals 16 residues. The CDR3 DNA sequence: TGTGCCAGCAGCTTAGTAGCGAGTGTCGGCACAGATACGCAGTATTTT. It codes for CASSLVASVGTDTQYF.

The chain combines TRBV6-5 with TRBJ2-3; D gene unclear. The V gene's germline CDR1 is MNHEY and CDR2 SVGAGI. The CDR3 extends over 14 amino acids. Trimming cost V 6 bases and J 2 bases, with 12 bases left between them. This CDR3 reads CASRPPLHTDTQYF. CDR3 DNA sequence: TGTGCCAGCAGACCACCTTTACACACAGATACGCAGTATTTT.

The chain combines TRBV29-1 with TRBJ1-1, with TRBD1 as a possible D gene (6 bases). Germline V gene lookup returns CDR1 SQVTM and CDR2 ANQGSEA. V shed 4 bases and J shed 5 bases, with 17 bases lying between them. The CDR3 sequence is 14 residues long. CDR3 DNA: TGCAGCGTTGTGGGTGCGGTAGGGGGTACTGAAGCTTTCTTT. This translates into CSVVGAVGGTEAFF.

The chain has TRBV11-3 and TRBJ2-3; D is unresolved. From germline, CDR1 is SGHNT and CDR2 YENEEA. This CDR3 contains 13 residues. Trimming shortened V by 3 bases and J by 5 bases, and 9 bases separated the two germline ends. The CDR3 DNA sequence: TGTGCCAGCAGCTTGGGCTTGATAGATACGCAGTATTTT. Translation: CASSLGLIDTQYF.

The chain couples TRBV2 to TRBJ1-2; no definite D call. Germline V gives CDR1 SNHLY, CDR2 FYNNEI. CDR3 length equals 12 residues. With 1 base removed from V and 5 bases from J, the gap between germline ends came to 5 bases. The CDR3 nucleotides are TGTGCCAGCAGTGAAGGCGGGTATGGCTACACCTTC. It translates to CASSEGGYGYTF.

Concerning this clone: Other DNA sequences in this specimen translate into the identical CDR3. The CDR3 DNA reads as TGTGCCAGCAGTGATCAAGGACAGGGTTACGAGCAGTACTTC. It specifies CASSDQGQGYEQYF. The chain is built from TRBV2 and TRBJ2-7; 8 nucleotides line up with TRBD1. The CDR3 loop spans 14 amino acids. Germline V gene data show CDR1 as SNHLY and CDR2 as FYNNEI. J was trimmed by 4 bases and V by 3 bases; bases with no gene match: 5.

The V call is TRBV11-2, the J call TRBJ1-2; 9 bases match TRBD1. CDR1 and CDR2 (germline): SGHAT, FQNNGV. The junction had 10 bases not matched to a gene; V was cut back by 4 bases and J by 4 bases. This CDR3 region has 16 residues. The CDR3 nucleotides read TGTGCCAGCAGCTCCTATCCGGGACAGGGTGTCTATGGCTACACCTTC. This sequence encodes CASSSYPGQGVYGYTF.

In this sample, this clone turned up a few times. The chain links TRBV2 to TRBJ2-2, with a tentative D call TRBD2 (6 bases). CDR3 length: 14 residues. Deletions cut 8 bases from V and 2 bases from J, with 12 bases between. CDR1 is SNHLY and CDR2 is FYNNEI in the germline V gene. The CDR3 sequence is CASGGDSNTGELFF. Written as DNA, the CDR3 is TGTGCCAGCGGCGGGGACTCAAACACCGGGGAGCTGTTTTTT.

The genes are TRBV9 and TRBJ2-1; a weak D match, TRBD2 (6 bases). The CDR3 runs to 14 residues. With 4 bases removed from V and 4 bases from J, the gap between germline ends came to 12 bases. Per germline, CDR1 SGDLS and CDR2 YYNGEE. CDR3 in amino acids: CASSPSGQYNEQFF. Written as DNA, the CDR3 is TGTGCCAGCAGCCCAAGCGGGCAGTACAATGAGCAGTTCTTC. The full variable domain, its missing parts supplied by reference TRBV9 and TRBJ2-1, is DSGVTQTPKHLITATGQRVTLRCSPRSGDLSVYWYQQSLDQGLQFLIQYYNGEERAKGNILERFSAQQFPDLHSELNLSSLELGDSALYFCASSPSGQYNEQFFGPGTRLTVL.

This clone was found once. The CDR3 bases are TGTGCCAGCAGTTTTAGCGGGACCTACAATGAGCAGTTCTTC. It specifies CASSFSGTYNEQFF. The chain joins TRBV27 to TRBJ2-1; 8 bases are shared with TRBD2. CDR1 is MNHEY, CDR2 SMNVEV, per germline (reference sequence). Trimming cost V 3 bases and J 2 bases; bases outside gene matches: 0. The CDR3 sequence is 14 residues long.

The chain couples TRBV18 to TRBJ1-5, with D tentatively TRBD1 (5 bases). Between the trimmed V and J ends, which lost 2 bases and 0 bases, there was a span of 17 bases. This CDR3 comprises 18 residues. The germline V gene encodes CDR1 KGHSH and CDR2 LQKENI. Here the CDR3 DNA reads TGTGCCAGCTCACCAAAGGGGCCCATATTTTATAGCAATCAGCCCCAGCATTTT. Translation: CASSPKGPIFYSNQPQHF.